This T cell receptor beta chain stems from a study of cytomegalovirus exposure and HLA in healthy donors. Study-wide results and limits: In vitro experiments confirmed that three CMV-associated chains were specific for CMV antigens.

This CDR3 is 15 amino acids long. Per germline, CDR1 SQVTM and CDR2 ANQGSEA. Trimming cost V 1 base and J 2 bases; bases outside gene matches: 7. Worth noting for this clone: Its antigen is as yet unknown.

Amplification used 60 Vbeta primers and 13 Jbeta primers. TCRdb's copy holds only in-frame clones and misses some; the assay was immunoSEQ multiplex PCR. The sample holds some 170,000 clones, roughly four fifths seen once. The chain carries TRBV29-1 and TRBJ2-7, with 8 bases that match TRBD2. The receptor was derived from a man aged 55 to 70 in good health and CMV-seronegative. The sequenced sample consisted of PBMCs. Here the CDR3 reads CSVEVEAGVAYEQYF. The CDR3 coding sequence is TGCAGCGTTGAAGTTGAAGCGGGAGTTGCCTACGAGCAGTACTTC.